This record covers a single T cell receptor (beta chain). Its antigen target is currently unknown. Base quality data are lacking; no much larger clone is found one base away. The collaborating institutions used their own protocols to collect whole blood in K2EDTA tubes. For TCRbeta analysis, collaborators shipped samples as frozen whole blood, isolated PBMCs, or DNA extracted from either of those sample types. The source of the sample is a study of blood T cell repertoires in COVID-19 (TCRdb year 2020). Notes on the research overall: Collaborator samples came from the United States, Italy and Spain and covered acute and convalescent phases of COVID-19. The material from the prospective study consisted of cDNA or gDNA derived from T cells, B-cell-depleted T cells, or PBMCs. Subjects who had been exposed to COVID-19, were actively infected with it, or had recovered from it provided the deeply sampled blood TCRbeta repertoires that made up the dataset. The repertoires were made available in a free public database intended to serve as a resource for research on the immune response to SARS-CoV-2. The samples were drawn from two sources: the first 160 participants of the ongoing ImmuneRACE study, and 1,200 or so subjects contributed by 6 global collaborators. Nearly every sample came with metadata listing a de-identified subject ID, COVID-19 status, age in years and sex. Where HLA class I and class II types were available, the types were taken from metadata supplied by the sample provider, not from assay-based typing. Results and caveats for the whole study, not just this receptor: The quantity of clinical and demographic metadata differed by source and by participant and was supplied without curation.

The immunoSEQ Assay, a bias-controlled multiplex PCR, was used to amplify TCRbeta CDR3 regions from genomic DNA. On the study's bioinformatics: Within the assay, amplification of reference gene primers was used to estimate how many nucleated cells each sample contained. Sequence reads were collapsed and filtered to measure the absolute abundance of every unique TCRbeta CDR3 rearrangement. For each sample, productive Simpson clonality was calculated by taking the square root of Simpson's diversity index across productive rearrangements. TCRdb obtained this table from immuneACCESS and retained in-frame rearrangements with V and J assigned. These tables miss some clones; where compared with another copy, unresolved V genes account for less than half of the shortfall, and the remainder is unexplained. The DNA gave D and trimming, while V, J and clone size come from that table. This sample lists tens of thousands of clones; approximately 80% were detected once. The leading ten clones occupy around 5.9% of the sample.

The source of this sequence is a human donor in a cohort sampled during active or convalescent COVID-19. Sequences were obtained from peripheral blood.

The sequenced DNA: TGTGCCAGCAGAACCCCGGGACAGGGGTTCCCTGTACCCGAGCAGTACTTC. Its product reads: CASRTPGQGFPVPEQYF. This sequence uses TRBV6-4 and TRBJ2-7; the central 10 bases match TRBD1. From the cysteine up to the phenylalanine, the CDR3 has a length of 17 residues. This entry keeps only the CDR3 DNA: 51 bases, framed from base 1. CDR1 and CDR2 are drawn from the germline V gene: MRHNA, SNTAGT. V has 6 bases trimmed and J has 6 bases trimmed; junction bases matching no gene number 17.